Listed here is a single T cell receptor (beta chain). This record comes from a study of shared clonotypes between healthy human individuals. The naive CD8 subset, CD45RO-negative cells positively selected for CCR7, excluded terminally differentiated effector memory CD45RA+ cells. The CDR3 is 15 amino acids. Trimming took off 6 bases at V and 4 bases at J, with 18 bases between the two ends. Germline V gene lookup returns CDR1 LNHNV and CDR2 YYDKDF (reference sequence). Assay runs were performed at deep level. Only in-frame clones appear in the TCRdb table, and some are missing; sequencing was by immunoSEQ multiplex PCR. Of more than 2 million clones in the sample, about 95% were seen once.

The chain joins TRBV15 to TRBJ1-2; D might be TRBD1 (5 bases). Sequenced sample: naive CD8+ T cells sorted from blood. The TCR originated in a young man in good health. The CDR3 DNA reads TGTGCCACCAGAATACGAGGGGAGCTCGGCTATGGCTACACCTTC. Its protein is CATRIRGELGYGYTF.